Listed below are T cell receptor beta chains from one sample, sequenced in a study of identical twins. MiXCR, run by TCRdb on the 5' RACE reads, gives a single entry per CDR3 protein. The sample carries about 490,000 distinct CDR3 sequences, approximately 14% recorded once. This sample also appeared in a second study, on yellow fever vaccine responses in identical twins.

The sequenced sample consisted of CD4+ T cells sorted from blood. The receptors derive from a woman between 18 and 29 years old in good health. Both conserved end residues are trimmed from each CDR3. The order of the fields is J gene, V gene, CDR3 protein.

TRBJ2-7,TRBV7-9,ASSHSGYEQY
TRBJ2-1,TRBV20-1,SARDIRTSGRGSYNEQF
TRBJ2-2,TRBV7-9,ASSLFGTLPGELF
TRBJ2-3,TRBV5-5,ASSLSGTHSTDTQY
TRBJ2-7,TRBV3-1,ASSQDPAGNYEQY
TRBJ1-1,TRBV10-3,AISVGGENTEAF
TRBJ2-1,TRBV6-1,ASSRLSSSYNEQF
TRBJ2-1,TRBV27,ASSLERAYNEQF
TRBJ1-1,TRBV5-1,ASRTGSMNTEAF
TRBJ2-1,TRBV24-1,ATSDQGHRTYNEQF
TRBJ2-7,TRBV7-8,ASSARDRSGEQY
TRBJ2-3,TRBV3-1,ASSQEADTQY
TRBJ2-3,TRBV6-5,ASSYSRRLGTDTQY
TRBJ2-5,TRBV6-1,ASTATGGKETQY
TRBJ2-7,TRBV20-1,SAQQTSPHEQY
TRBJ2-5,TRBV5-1,ASSDTTGQRKETQY
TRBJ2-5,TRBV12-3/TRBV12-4,ASSPPAGGRETQY
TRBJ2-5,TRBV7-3,ASSLGGDIGQTQY
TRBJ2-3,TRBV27,ASSWQRQIRTDTQY
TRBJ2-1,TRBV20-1,SARTSYNEQF
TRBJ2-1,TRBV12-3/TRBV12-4,ASTRGTPEVHEQF
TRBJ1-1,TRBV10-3,AISEVDSNTEAF
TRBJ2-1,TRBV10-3,AISGLAGSPYNEQF
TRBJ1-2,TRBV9,ASSPGTVYGYT
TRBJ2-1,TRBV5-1,ASSLARAGVLHEQF
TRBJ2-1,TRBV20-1,SASGLAGSISNEQF
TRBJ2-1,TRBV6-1,ASSPPTGYNEQF
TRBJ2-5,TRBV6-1,ASRSTGKETQY
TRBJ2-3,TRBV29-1,SAGEDTQY
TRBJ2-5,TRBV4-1,ASSQEGEGRLRETQY
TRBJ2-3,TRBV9,ASSARQTDTQY
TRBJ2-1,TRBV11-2,ASRKVGRSPTYNEQF
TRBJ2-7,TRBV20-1,SARDGTSLDEQY
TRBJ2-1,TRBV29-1,SAQPGLANNEQF
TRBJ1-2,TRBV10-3,AISEGGGYT
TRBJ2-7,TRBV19,ASSTGGVGPYEQY
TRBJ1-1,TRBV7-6,ASSSAGQGVVAF
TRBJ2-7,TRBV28,ASSRAEGVRSYEQY
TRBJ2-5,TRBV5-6,ASSLLRLAITQETQY
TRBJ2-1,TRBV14,ASSKIQGARYNEQF
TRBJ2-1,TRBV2,ASSENPGVYEQF
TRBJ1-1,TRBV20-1,SGGEGVPEAF
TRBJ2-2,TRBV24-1,ATSDRNTAGGGKTGELF